These 21 T cell receptor beta chains came from one sample sequenced in a study of memory CD4+ T cells and cytomegalovirus serostatus. Single viable CD3+CD4+CD8-CD45RO+ cells were sorted as the memory CD4+ T cells. Only in-frame clones appear in the TCRdb table, and some are missing; sequencing was by immunoSEQ multiplex PCR. The sample yields roughly 67,000 clones, more than 75% seen once. The sequencing sample was made of memory CD4+ T cells from blood. These receptors came from an adult in good health and CMV-seropositive.

This clone was recorded a few times. The rearrangement uses TRBV5-5 and TRBJ1-3; D gene unclear. This CDR3 has 12 residues. The V gene's germline CDR1 is SGHKS and CDR2 YYEKEE (reference sequence). Trimming removed 5 bases at V and 3 bases at J, with 6 bases between. This CDR3 reads CASRSGGNTIYF. In nucleotides, the CDR3 is TGTGCCAGCAGGTCCGGTGGAAACACCATATATTTT.

V and J are TRBV5-6 and TRBJ2-3; no reliable D call. CDR1 and CDR2 (germline): SGHDT, YYEEEE. The CDR3 contains 15 residues. Deletions cut 4 bases from V and 0 bases from J, with 12 bases between. The DNA for the CDR3 is TGTGCCAGCAGCCCTGTTGGGGTCAGCACAGATACGCAGTATTTT. Amino acids: CASSPVGVSTDTQYF.

The J gene is TRBJ2-3, the V gene TRBV5-1, with TRBD2 as a possible D gene (5 bases). The CDR3 has 14 residues. The V gene's germline CDR1 is SGHRS and CDR2 YFSETQ. Trimming took off 6 bases at V and 0 bases at J, with 11 bases between the two ends. CDR3 loop: CASTTGSSTDTQYF. The CDR3 DNA reads TGCGCCAGCACGACGGGGTCTAGCACAGATACGCAGTATTTT. Complete variable domain (other parts from reference TRBV5-1 and TRBJ2-3): KAGVTQTPRYLIKTRGQQVTLSCSPISGHRSVSWYQQTPGQGLQFLFEYFSETQRNKGNFPGRFSGRQFSNSRSEMNVSTLELGDSALYLCASTTGSSTDTQYFGPGTRLTVL.

Comments on this clone: An end of the junction differs from the germline gene, which may be a read error. The J gene is TRBJ1-2, the V gene TRBV7-2; D possibly corresponds to TRBD1 (5 bases). CDR3 length equals 14 residues. The germline V gene has CDR1 SGHTA and CDR2 FQGNSA. The CDR3 sequence is CASSWRTGTWSGAF. In DNA, the CDR3 is TGTGCCAGCAGCTGGAGAACCGGGACTTGGAGTGGGGCCTTC.

The chain employs TRBV27 and TRBJ1-2; tentative D call: TRBD1 (5 bases). The germline CDR1 and CDR2 sequences are MNHEY and SMNVEV (reference sequence). With 8 bases removed from V and 8 bases from J, the gap between germline ends came to 18 bases. This CDR3 contains 13 residues. The CDR3 DNA is TGTGCCAGCGCTCATGACAGAAGAGGCGGCTACACCTTC. It encodes CASAHDRRGGYTF.

The gene calls are TRBV5-1 and TRBJ2-7; TRBD2 agrees at 8 bases. Per germline, CDR1 SGHRS and CDR2 YFSETQ. This CDR3 contains 15 residues. Unmatched junction bases numbered 6, after V lost 2 bases and J lost 2 bases. The CDR3 DNA is TGCGCCAGCAGCTTACAAGCGGGGGAGACCTACGAGCAGTACTTC. It encodes CASSLQAGETYEQYF.

This clone appeared a few times. This chain uses TRBV6-6 with TRBJ2-7; 11 bases align to TRBD2. The CDR3 has 16 residues. The V gene end was trimmed by 1 base and the J gene end by 2 bases; junction bases not matched to a gene: 4. CDR1 is MNHNY and CDR2 is SVGAGI in the germline V gene (reference sequence). This chain's CDR3 is CASSYFLTSGAYEQYF. CDR3 DNA: TGTGCCAGCAGTTACTTCTTGACTAGCGGGGCCTACGAGCAGTACTTC.

V gene TRBV25-1 combines with J gene TRBJ1-2; 10 bases line up with TRBD1. This CDR3 region has 17 residues. Germline V gene sequence: CDR1 MGHDK, CDR2 SYGVNS. V trimming: 0 bases; J trimming: 8 bases; junction bases outside the gene matches: 12. The chain's CDR3 is CASSEYETGGNSGGYTF. The CDR3 DNA follows: TGTGCCAGCAGTGAATACGAGACAGGGGGCAATTCGGGCGGCTACACCTTC.

The rearrangement joins TRBV5-4 to TRBJ2-3; D unclear. Germline V gene lookup returns CDR1 SGHNT and CDR2 YYREEE (reference sequence). V was shortened by 0 bases and J by 3 bases, with 5 bases between the two germline ends. The CDR3 has 13 residues. The CDR3, as DNA: TGTGCCAGCAGCTTGGAGGTGACAGATACGCAGTATTTT. As protein: CASSLEVTDTQYF. Looking up the rest from reference TRBV5-4 and TRBJ2-3 gives the full variable domain: ETGVTQSPTHLIKTRGQQVTLRCSSQSGHNTVSWYQQALGQGPQFIFQYYREEENGRGNFPPRFSGLQFPNYSSELNVNALELDDSALYLCASSLEVTDTQYFGPGTRLTVL.

V is TRBV5-1 and J is TRBJ1-2, with D possibly being TRBD1 (6 bases). The V gene lost 0 bases and the J gene lost 4 bases, with 13 bases spanning the gap. This CDR3 comprises 15 residues. Germline loops: CDR1 SGHRS, CDR2 YFSETQ. The CDR3, as DNA: TGCGCCAGCAGCTTGGAGATGGGGGCGGTCTATGGCTACACCTTC. It codes for CASSLEMGAVYGYTF.

The chain is built from TRBV5-1 and TRBJ1-2, with TRBD1 as a possible D gene (5 bases). V lost 5 bases, J lost 2 bases, and 16 bases lay in between. Germline assignment: CDR1 SGHRS and CDR2 YFSETQ. CDR3 length: 15 amino acids. For the CDR3, the DNA is TGCGCCAGCAGGTCACGCGGACAAATGAACTATGGCTACACCTTC. Protein sequence: CASRSRGQMNYGYTF.

The chain couples TRBV5-8 to TRBJ1-6; D is possibly TRBD1 (6 bases). V was shortened by 2 bases and J by 13 bases, with 19 bases between the two germline ends. CDR1 and CDR2 from the germline V gene are SGHTS and YDEGEE. The CDR3 length is 15 residues. CDR3 region: CASSFQGEGGDPLHF. CDR3 in DNA: TGTGCCAGCAGCTTTCAAGGGGAAGGGGGTGATCCCCTCCACTTT.

The gene calls are TRBV28 and TRBJ1-1; TRBD1 might be the D (5 bases). V was pared by 7 bases and J by 1 base, with 13 bases between. Germline V gene data show CDR1 as MDHEN and CDR2 as SYDVKM. The CDR3 loop spans 14 amino acids. The CDR3 region has the DNA TGTGCCAGCAACTTAGGGACTGCGAACACTGAAGCTTTCTTT. This encodes CASNLGTANTEAFF. The whole variable domain, remainder taken from reference TRBV28 and TRBJ1-1, is DVKVTQSSRYLVKRTGEKVFLECVQDMDHENMFWYRQDPGLGLRLIYFSYDVKMKEKGDIPEGYSVSREKKERFSLILESASTNQTSMYLCASNLGTANTEAFFGQGTRLTVV.

This sequence joins TRBV11-2 and TRBJ1-6, with TRBD1 as a possible D gene (6 bases). V lost 6 bases and J lost 7, with 22 bases in between. The CDR3 length is 17 residues. Per the germline V gene, CDR1 is SGHAT and CDR2 is FQNNGV. CDR3 amino acids: CASRPATGNGPNSPLHF. The CDR3 nucleotides are TGTGCCAGCAGACCCGCCACAGGGAATGGGCCGAATTCACCCCTCCACTTT. The complete variable domain, with remaining parts taken from reference TRBV11-2 and TRBJ1-6, reads EAGVAQSPRYKIIEKRQSVAFWCNPISGHATLYWYQQILGQGPKLLIQFQNNGVVDDSQLPKDRFSAERLKGVDSTLKIQPAKLEDSAVYLCASRPATGNGPNSPLHFGNGTRLTVT.

V usage is TRBV7-9 and J usage is TRBJ2-1; TRBD2 matches 8 bases. The germline V gene has CDR1 SEHNR and CDR2 FQNEAQ (reference sequence). The junction had 10 bases not matched to a gene; V was cut back by 5 bases and J by 7 bases. CDR3 length: 15 residues. The CDR3 loop is CASSPKREPLNEQFF. The CDR3 coding sequence is TGTGCCAGCAGCCCCAAGCGGGAGCCCTTAAATGAGCAGTTCTTC.

A single count supports this clone. The CDR3 sequence is CASSEGLTSGRKTQYF. The CDR3 nucleotides are TGTGCCAGCAGTGAAGGGCTGACTAGCGGGAGGAAGACCCAGTACTTC. The chain recombines TRBV2 with TRBJ2-5, with TRBD2 matching 13 bases. The CDR3 has 16 amino acids. The V and J ends lost 1 base and 6 bases, in that order; junction bases with no gene match: 5. Germline CDR1 SNHLY, CDR2 FYNNEI.

This clone occurred a few times. The genes are TRBV6-6 and TRBJ2-7; 12 bases agree with TRBD1. The trim removed 4 bases at V and 2 bases at J, leaving 6 bases unmatched. The CDR3 is 16 amino acids. The germline gives CDR1 MNHNY, CDR2 SVGAGI (reference sequence). The CDR3 nucleotides read TGTGCCAGCAGTTCCTCCGGGACAGGGGGCACCTACGAGCAGTACTTC. Protein product: CASSSSGTGGTYEQYF.

The J gene is TRBJ2-7, the V gene TRBV6-1, with D uncertain. Looked up from germline, CDR1 is MNHNS and CDR2 is SASEGT. This CDR3 spans 15 amino acids. The germline V and J ends were trimmed by 4 bases and 2 bases, with 15 bases remaining between them. The CDR3, as DNA: TGTGCCAGCAGTGTTGGCCTCGGGCCTCCCTACGAGCAGTACTTC. Residues: CASSVGLGPPYEQYF.

The chain recombines TRBV5-6 with TRBJ2-1; 8 positions agree with TRBD1. The CDR3 covers 14 residues. CDR1 and CDR2 (germline): SGHDT, YYEEEE. V shed 3 bases and J 9 bases; nucleotides not matched to a gene: 8. The CDR3 here is CASSSDRGRGEQFF. CDR3 nucleotide sequence: TGTGCCAGCAGCTCCGACAGGGGAAGGGGTGAGCAGTTCTTC.

The rearrangement joins TRBV27 to TRBJ2-1, with TRBD2 matching 9 bases. This CDR3 region has 17 residues. The ends lost 5 bases at V and 8 bases at J; junction bases unmatched: 16. Germline CDR1 and CDR2: MNHEY and SMNVEV (reference sequence). The chain's CDR3 is CASSPYRASGGNDEQFF. CDR3 nucleotide sequence: TGTGCCAGCAGTCCCTATAGGGCCAGCGGGGGGAACGATGAGCAGTTCTTC.

The rearrangement uses TRBV27 and TRBJ1-3, with 9 bases aligning to TRBD1. With 4 bases clipped from V and 6 bases from J, the junction kept 7 bases outside the gene matches. This CDR3 comprises 15 residues. The germline gives CDR1 MNHEY, CDR2 SMNVEV (reference sequence). CDR3 in DNA: TGTGCCAGCAGTTCACAGGGGGCGGGTGAAAACACCATATATTTT. Protein: CASSSQGAGENTIYF.